These T cell receptor beta chains were read from a single sample in a study of cytomegalovirus exposure and HLA in healthy donors. Clones were read by immunoSEQ multiplex PCR, and TCRdb kept only the in-frame ones, dropping some. The table has 130,000 to 150,000 clones, about 75% seen once. Specimen: PBMCs. The receptors derive from a woman in her twenties or thirties in good health and CMV-seronegative. Both conserved end residues are part of each CDR3. A D gene is named only where the DNA matches it firmly. Clone sizes are given selectively: once, few, many, or a class where the clone is expanded.

TRBD1	TRBV29-1	TRBJ1-1	NA	TGCAGCGCCGTAGGGACAGTTAACACTGAAGCTTTCTTT	CSAVGTVNTEAFF
NA	TRBV19	TRBJ2-5	NA	TGTGCCAGTAGTATTATGAGGGATGGGACCCAGTACTTC	CASSIMRDGTQYF
NA	TRBV7-2	TRBJ1-1	NA	TGTGCCAGCAGCTTAGGGCTAGGTGAAGCTTTCTTT	CASSLGLGEAFF
TRBD1	TRBV6-1	TRBJ2-2	NA	TGTGCCAGCAGCCCGGGACAGGGGATCGGGGAGCTGTTTTTT	CASSPGQGIGELFF
TRBD1	TRBV5-1	TRBJ1-5	NA	TGCGCCAGCAGCAGAACAGGGGGGAGCAATCAGCCCCAGCATTTT	CASSRTGGSNQPQHF
TRBD2	TRBV9	TRBJ2-7	NA	TGTGCCAGCAGCCTGACTAGCGGGAGTCCCACCTACGAGCAGTACTTC	CASSLTSGSPTYEQYF
TRBD2	TRBV5-1	TRBJ2-7	NA	TGCGCCAGCAGCTTGGAGTGGGGGGGTTCCTACGAGCAGTACTTC	CASSLEWGGSYEQYF
NA	TRBV9	TRBJ2-7	NA	TGTGCCAGCAGCCCAGGGGACGTCCCCTACGAGCAGTACTTC	CASSPGDVPYEQYF
NA	TRBV4-1	TRBJ1-2	NA	TGCGCCAGCAGCCAAGATGGCAGGGCGTGGGAAAATGGCTACACCTTC	CASSQDGRAWENGYTF
NA	TRBV6-1	TRBJ1-1	once	TGTGCCAGCAGTGCGAAGGTAGCGAACACTGAAGCTTTCTTT	CASSAKVANTEAFF
NA	TRBV7-8	TRBJ1-5	NA	TGTGCCAGCAGTACCCAGGGCCAGGGAAGGCAGCCCCAGCATTTT	CASSTQGQGRQPQHF
NA	TRBV6-1	TRBJ1-3	NA	TGTGCCAGCAGTGACTTACAGGTGGCAGGAAACACCATATATTTT	CASSDLQVAGNTIYF
NA	TRBV19	TRBJ1-1	NA	TGTGCCAGTAAAGAACAGGACGGTGGGAACACTGAAGCTTTCTTT	CASKEQDGGNTEAFF
NA	TRBV5-5	TRBJ1-2	NA	TGTGCCAGCAACTATGGAGGGTACGGCTACACCTTC	CASNYGGYGYTF
TRBD2	TRBV4-2	TRBJ2-5	few	TGTGCCAGCAGCCAAGCTGGGACTAGCGGGGTGGAGACCCAGTACTTC	CASSQAGTSGVETQYF
NA	TRBV6-6	TRBJ2-7	NA	TGTGCCAGCAATATAGGGGGATACGAGCAGTACTTC	CASNIGGYEQYF
NA	TRBV25-1	TRBJ2-7	NA	TGTGCCAGCGCTGTAGGAGGGAACGAGCAGTACTTC	CASAVGGNEQYF
TRBD2	TRBV5-4	TRBJ2-5	NA	TGTGCCAGCAGCCCGGGGACTAGCGCGGAGACCCAGTACTTC	CASSPGTSAETQYF
NA	TRBV6-6	TRBJ1-2	NA	TGTGCCAGCAGGGCCGAAGTAATTAACTATGGCTACACCTTC	CASRAEVINYGYTF
NA	TRBV9	TRBJ2-7	NA	TGTGCCAGCAGCCCCCAGGGGGGCGTCTCCTACGAGCAGTACTTC	CASSPQGGVSYEQYF
NA	TRBV7-2	TRBJ2-7	NA	TGTGCCAGCAGCTTAGAAGCGCCAGGGCCAAACTACGAGCAGTACTTC	CASSLEAPGPNYEQYF
NA	TRBV19	TRBJ1-1	NA	TGTGCCAGTAGCCCCCGGGGGTACACTGAAGCTTTCTTT	CASSPRGYTEAFF
NA	TRBV5-5	TRBJ1-5	NA	TGTGCCAGCAGCTTAGCAGGGGAGCAGCCCCAGCATTTT	CASSLAGEQPQHF
TRBD1	TRBV11-2	TRBJ1-1	once	TGTGCCAGCAGCTCAAGACAGGGCCCGAACACTGAAGCTTTCTTT	CASSSRQGPNTEAFF
NA	TRBV6-5	TRBJ1-6	NA	TGTGCCAGCAGGGAGGAGGGAGGGTTTTCACCCCTCCACTTT	CASREEGGFSPLHF
TRBD1	TRBV5-4	TRBJ1-2	few	TGTGCCAGCAGGGATAACAGGGGAGGTGGCTACACCTTC	CASRDNRGGGYTF
TRBD1	TRBV4-1	TRBJ1-2	NA	TGCGCCAGCAGCCAAGGCGACAGGGGACGAGGCTACACCTTC	CASSQGDRGRGYTF
NA	TRBV5-1	TRBJ1-2	few	TGCGCCAGCAGCTTGGCAACCGGGGGGGAGAATGGCTACACCTTC	CASSLATGGENGYTF
NA	TRBV7-9	TRBJ2-5	NA	TGTGCCAGCAGCTTAGGTACCGGGGGAGAGACCCAGTACTTC	CASSLGTGGETQYF
NA	TRBV10-3	TRBJ1-1	NA	TGTGCCATCAGGAGGATGGCGAGGACACAGAACACTGAAGCTTTCTTT	CAIRRMARTQNTEAFF
NA	TRBV19	TRBJ1-4	many	TGTGCCAGTGGAAACAGAGTGGATGAAAAACTGTTTTTT	CASGNRVDEKLFF
NA	TRBV5-4	TRBJ1-5	NA	TGTGCCAGCAGCTCCAGGGGCGATAGCAATCAGCCCCAGCATTTT	CASSSRGDSNQPQHF
TRBD2	TRBV6-6	TRBJ2-1	NA	TGTGCCAGCAGTTACGCTAGCGGGGGTAGCGGTGAGCAGTTCTTC	CASSYASGGSGEQFF
NA	TRBV29-1	TRBJ2-1	NA	TGCAGCGTTCAAAAGTCCGGGACACTCAACAATGAGCAGTTCTTC	CSVQKSGTLNNEQFF
NA	TRBV6-6	TRBJ1-5	once	TGTGCCAGCAGTGGCGGAGTTTCGAGCAATCAGCCCCAGCATTTT	CASSGGVSSNQPQHF
NA	TRBV6-4	TRBJ1-2	few	TGTGCCAGCAGTGAAGGATCGGGTGGCTATGGCTACACCTTC	CASSEGSGGYGYTF
NA	TRBV5-1	TRBJ1-1	NA	TGCGCCAGCAGCTTGGGAGGGGGGGGAACTGAAGCTTTCTTT	CASSLGGGGTEAFF
TRBD1	TRBV18	TRBJ1-4	NA	TGTGCCAGCTCACGAGGACAGGGAAATGAAAAACTGTTTTTT	CASSRGQGNEKLFF
TRBD1	TRBV4-1	TRBJ2-7	few	TGCGCCAGCAGCCAAGCACCGGGACAGGGGGCCTACGAGCAGTACTTC	CASSQAPGQGAYEQYF
TRBD2	TRBV28	TRBJ2-7	NA	TGTGCCAGCAGCCTAGCGGGGCAGGTCGACGAGCAGTACTTC	CASSLAGQVDEQYF
NA	TRBV7-2	TRBJ1-1	NA	TGTGCCAGCAGCCGAACCTACCCTGGGAGGGGGAACACTGAAGCTTTCTTT	CASSRTYPGRGNTEAFF
NA	TRBV4-1	TRBJ2-7	NA	TGCGCCAGCAGCCAAGTGTATACAGGAGACAGAACCTACGAGCAGTACTTC	CASSQVYTGDRTYEQYF
NA	TRBV2	TRBJ1-1	once	TGTGCCAGCGGGGCCATAGGCGCGAACACTGAAGCTTTCTTT	CASGAIGANTEAFF
NA	TRBV6-1	TRBJ1-4	NA	TGTGCCAGCAGTTCCCTGGACAGCTCAAATGAAAAACTGTTTTTT	CASSSLDSSNEKLFF
TRBD2	TRBV6-1	TRBJ2-2	NA	TGTGCCAGCGGGACCCGGGGGGCCGGGGAGCTGTTTTTT	CASGTRGAGELFF
TRBD1	TRBV9	TRBJ2-1	NA	TGTGCCAGCAGCGTAGACGGCAGGGGGTACAATGAGCAGTTCTTC	CASSVDGRGYNEQFF
NA	TRBV7-9	TRBJ1-1	NA	TGTGCCAGCAGCTCGGGGGTCGGGGGTGTGGCTGAAGCTTTCTTT	CASSSGVGGVAEAFF
NA	TRBV6-5	TRBJ1-2	NA	TGTGCCAGCAGGCGAGGGTCTGATAACTATGGCTACACCTTC	CASRRGSDNYGYTF
NA	TRBV19	TRBJ2-5	NA	TGTGCCAGTAGTAGAGCCGGGAAGCAGGCGGGAGAGACCCAGTACTTC	CASSRAGKQAGETQYF
TRBD1	TRBV5-1	TRBJ1-6	NA	TGCGCCAGCAGCTTGAGGACAGGGGATAATTCACCCCTCCACTTT	CASSLRTGDNSPLHF
TRBD1	TRBV11-1	TRBJ2-7	NA	TGTGCCAGCAGCTTAACAGGGGCCTACGAGCAGTACTTC	CASSLTGAYEQYF
TRBD1	TRBV19	TRBJ1-2	NA	TGTGCCAGTAGTAGCGGGGACAGCTCTCCCCGAATTAACTATGGCTACACCTTC	CASSSGDSSPRINYGYTF
TRBD1	TRBV5-1	TRBJ2-5	NA	TGCGCCAGCAGCGAACACCGACAGGGTGGTCGAGAGACCCAGTACTTC	CASSEHRQGGRETQYF
NA	TRBV7-6	TRBJ1-6	NA	TGTGCCAGCAGCTTAGGTGGGGGGGCCGGATCACCCCTCCACTTT	CASSLGGGAGSPLHF
TRBD1	TRBV6-6	TRBJ1-1	many	TGTGCCAGCAGCCCTGTAACAGGGGCCCTTGAAGCTTTCTTT	CASSPVTGALEAFF
NA	TRBV5-4	TRBJ2-5	NA	TGTGCCAGTGCCCGCGGACAAGAGACCCAGTACTTC	CASARGQETQYF
TRBD1	TRBV10-1	TRBJ2-1	few	TGCGCCAGCAGTGACAGGGGGAATGAGCAGTTCTTC	CASSDRGNEQFF
NA	TRBV27	TRBJ1-2	NA	TGTGCCAGCAAGGGTGGGAGCTATGGCTACACCTTC	CASKGGSYGYTF
NA	TRBV6-1	TRBJ2-6	NA	TGTGCCAGCAGTGAGGAGGAAAGCTCTGGGGCCAACGTCCTGACTTTC	CASSEEESSGANVLTF
NA	TRBV6-5	TRBJ1-3	once	TGTGCCAGCAGTTACCAGGGGATCGGAAACACCATATATTTT	CASSYQGIGNTIYF